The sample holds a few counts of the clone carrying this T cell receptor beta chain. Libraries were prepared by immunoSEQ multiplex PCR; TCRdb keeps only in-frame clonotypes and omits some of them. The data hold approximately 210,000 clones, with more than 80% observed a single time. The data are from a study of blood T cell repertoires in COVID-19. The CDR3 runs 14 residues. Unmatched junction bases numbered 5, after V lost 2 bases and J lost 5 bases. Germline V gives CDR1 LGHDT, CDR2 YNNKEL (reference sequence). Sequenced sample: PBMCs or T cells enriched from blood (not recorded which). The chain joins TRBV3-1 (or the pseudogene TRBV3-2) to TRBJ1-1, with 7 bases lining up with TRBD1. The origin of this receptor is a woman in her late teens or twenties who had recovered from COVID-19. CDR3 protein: CASSQIGTATEAFF. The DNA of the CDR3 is TGTGCCAGCAGCCAAATAGGGACAGCAACTGAAGCTTTCTTT.